One sample yielded the 13 T cell receptor beta chains listed below, sequenced in a study of blood T cell repertoires in COVID-19. Clones were sequenced by immunoSEQ multiplex PCR, and TCRdb holds only the in-frame ones, with some missing. This sample has tens of thousands of clones; roughly nine tenths occur once, and the top ten carry approximately 9.1%. The sequenced sample consisted of peripheral blood. Receptors originate from a human donor in a cohort sampled during active COVID-19.

The V and J genes are TRBV11-3 and TRBJ2-1, with TRBD2 as a possible D gene (6 bases). Looked up from germline, CDR1 is SGHNT and CDR2 is YENEEA. Trimming removed 6 bases at V and 8 bases at J, with 17 bases between. CDR3 length: 14 residues. The CDR3 DNA follows: TGTGCCAGCAGTTACCGATCGGGGGTTGATGAGCAGTTCTTC. This translates into CASSYRSGVDEQFF.

For this clone: Relative to the germline gene, one junction end is altered; a read error may explain this. The chain combines TRBV27 with TRBJ2-5, with 9 positions matching TRBD1. Germline V gives CDR1 MNHEY, CDR2 SMNVEV (reference sequence). The CDR3 runs to 15 residues. The CDR3 DNA is TGTGCCAGCAGTTCTCCGGGACAGGGAAGAGAGCCCCAGTACTTC. Protein: CASSSPGQGREPQYF.

CDR3 amino acids: CASSSPGKRGYRQETQYF. The CDR3 nucleotides read TGTGCCAGCAGCTCCCCGGGGAAGAGGGGGTACCGCCAAGAGACCCAGTACTTC. The chain couples TRBV7-9 to TRBJ2-5, with a tentative D call TRBD1 (6 bases). V gave up 4 bases and J gave up 1 base, with 22 bases separating them. This CDR3 has 18 amino acids. The germline CDR1 and CDR2 sequences are SEHNR and FQNEAQ (reference sequence).

V usage is TRBV10-1 and J usage is TRBJ1-6; no firm D call. Trimming pared 0 bases from V and 0 bases from J, leaving 24 bases between. Germline V gene lookup returns CDR1 WNHNN and CDR2 SYGVQD (reference sequence). This CDR3 is built from 22 residues. The chain's CDR3 is CASSESGFYGSRGSSYNSPLHF. CDR3 sequence (DNA): TGCGCCAGCAGTGAGTCGGGGTTTTATGGTTCCCGCGGGAGCTCCTATAATTCACCCCTCCACTTT.

CDR3 sequence (DNA): TGTGCCAGCAGTGCAACCGGGACAGGCTACAATGAGCAGTTCTTC. This gives the protein CASSATGTGYNEQFF. The J gene is TRBJ2-1, the V gene TRBV6-4; 8 bases are shared with TRBD1. V dropped 4 bases and J dropped 3; count of bases not matched to a gene: 5. CDR1 is MRHNA, CDR2 SNTAGT, per germline. CDR3 size: 15 residues.

V is TRBV12-2 and J is TRBJ2-3; the listed D gene, TRBD2, was not tested against the DNA. TRBV12-2 is labeled a pseudogene. The CDR3 has 19 residues. The CDR3 DNA sequence: TGTGCAAGTCGCAATCACCCCATCTATTCACTAGCGGGGGGAGATACGCAGTATTTT. This translates into CASRNHPIYSLAGGDTQYF.

The V gene is TRBV4-1, the J gene TRBJ2-3; TRBD1 aligns across 9 bases. This CDR3 region has 16 residues. V lost 0 bases and J lost 3; bases outside the gene matches: 4. Germline V CDR1 and CDR2: MGHRA, YSYEKL. CDR3 nucleotide sequence: TGCGCCAGCAGCCAAGAAAACAGGGGGCGGACAGATACGCAGTATTTT. Translated, it gives CASSQENRGRTDTQYF.

The chain links TRBV5-1 to TRBJ1-4, with 9 positions matching TRBD1. V trimming: 3 bases; J trimming: 8 bases; junction bases outside the gene matches: 11. CDR1 is SGHRS and CDR2 is YFSETQ in the germline V gene. This CDR3 has 16 residues. As DNA, the CDR3 is TGCGCCAGCAGCTCCAACACCGGGACAGGGAACGAAAAACTGTTTTTT. Protein product: CASSSNTGTGNEKLFF.

V gene TRBV24-1 combines with J gene TRBJ1-6; 7 bases line up with TRBD1. V lost 4 bases, J lost 7 bases, and 12 bases stayed unmatched. Germline V gene sequence: CDR1 KGHDR, CDR2 SFDVKD. The CDR3 runs to 17 residues. The CDR3 is CATSEPGTAILNSPLHF. The CDR3 DNA sequence: TGTGCCACCAGTGAGCCTGGGACAGCGATCCTAAATTCACCCCTCCACTTT.

The chain carries TRBV5-1 and TRBJ2-3, with 11 positions matching TRBD2. The junction had 4 bases not matched to a gene; V was cut back by 0 bases and J by 4 bases. CDR1 and CDR2 (germline): SGHRS, YFSETQ. This CDR3 spans 16 amino acids. The chain's CDR3 is CASSLVAGGPADTQYF. The CDR3 nucleotides read TGCGCCAGCAGCTTGGTAGCGGGGGGGCCTGCAGATACGCAGTATTTT.

The chain employs TRBV2 and TRBJ2-1; 7 nucleotides match TRBD2. The CDR3 has 14 residues. Unmatched junction bases numbered 3, after V lost 4 bases and J lost 3 bases. Germline V gene data show CDR1 as SNHLY and CDR2 as FYNNEI. DNA of the CDR3: TGTGCCAGCAGTGGGGGGACTATCTACAATGAGCAGTTCTTC. Protein product: CASSGGTIYNEQFF.

This clone showed up just once. The chain couples TRBV27 to TRBJ2-6; a weak D match, TRBD1 (6 bases). The CDR3 length is 18 residues. V lost 4 bases, J lost 0 bases, and 16 bases lay in between. Germline CDR1 is MNHEY and CDR2 is SMNVEV (reference sequence). The CDR3 sequence: CASSSYRVLGSGANVLTF. In DNA form, the CDR3 reads TGTGCCAGCAGTTCGTACAGGGTCTTGGGCTCTGGGGCCAACGTCCTGACTTTC.

The chain joins TRBV5-1 to TRBJ2-3, with 9 bases identical to TRBD1. CDR1 and CDR2 (germline): SGHRS, YFSETQ. This CDR3 region has 16 residues. The V and J ends lost 0 bases and 4 bases, in that order; junction bases with no gene match: 6. Here the CDR3 reads CASSLGGTGTSDTQYF. For the CDR3, the DNA is TGCGCCAGCAGCTTGGGGGGGACAGGGACTTCAGATACGCAGTATTTT.